This T cell receptor (beta chain) comes out of a study of early T cells in non-severe SARS-CoV-2 infection. Study-wide context: Sequenced material consisted of bulk RNA (from unsorted whole blood), and chains were unpaired. Broader study findings: Sequences matched to VDJdb favored anti-spike CD8 responses, while private and CD4 specificities were missed.

The CDR3 consists of 17 residues. Germline loops: CDR1 MDHEN, CDR2 SYDVKM. V was clipped by 7 bases and J by 0 bases; unmatched bases: 8. Concerning this clonotype itself: No antigen is known for it.

Attachment of unique molecular identifiers was made to individual cDNA molecules. Using its own MiXCR run on the 5' RACE reads, TCRdb lists one record per CDR3 protein. The table includes more than 45,000 distinct CDR3 sequences, around 6.4% detected once. This sequence originates from an adult who was a healthcare worker with PCR-confirmed SARS-CoV-2 infection or an uninfected control (not recorded which). The sample was whole blood, taken at baseline. This rearrangement joins TRBV28 to TRBJ2-6, with 8 nucleotides matching TRBD1. The chain's CDR3 is CASTETGAFSGANVLTF. Written as DNA, the CDR3 is TGTGCCAGCACCGAGACAGGGGCCTTCTCTGGGGCCAACGTCCTGACTTTC.